This record looks at one T cell receptor (beta chain) sequence and its context. The sample comes from a study of T cells in Graves' hyperthyroidism and ophthalmopathy. Study at large: Prior to any treatment, at the point of initial diagnosis, peripheral blood was collected.

Regions amplified from RNA transcripts were the TCR beta CDR3 regions. First-round RT-PCR targeting the TCR CDR3 was performed with the HTBI primer set. TCRdb redid the calling of the multiplex PCR reads with MiXCR, one entry per CDR3 protein. The repertoire includes hundreds of thousands of distinct CDR3 sequences, approximately 40% of them detected once, and about 9% sits in the top ten. The length of the CDR3 is 15 residues. V lost 9 bases and J lost 5; bases outside the gene matches: 14. CDR1 is SGHAT, CDR2 FQNNGV, per germline. The sample taken for sequencing was blood. The sequence came from a man between 18 and 35 years old with Graves' hyperthyroidism. V gene TRBV11-2 combines with J gene TRBJ1-1; the match to TRBD1 covers 8 bases. As DNA, the CDR3 is TGTGCCAGTGGTAAACAACAGGGGGTCGAAACTGAAGCTTTCTTT. Translated: CASGKQQGVETEAFF.